In this sample, the clone carrying this T cell receptor (beta chain) turned up a few times. These data originate in a study of patients and donors after allogeneic stem cell transplantation. V was pared by 2 bases and J by 11 bases, with 14 bases between. This CDR3 is built from 13 residues. Germline CDR1 reads SGHNT; CDR2 reads YYREEE (reference sequence). MiXCR was run by TCRdb on the RT-PCR reads, yielding one entry per CDR3 protein. The sample has more than 850,000 distinct CDR3 sequences, approximately 19% seen once. Sequenced input: blood, either unsorted or a sorted T cell fraction (not recorded which). The sequence was obtained from a human donor who was either an allogeneic HSCT recipient or a stem cell or donor lymphocyte infusion donor (not recorded which). It is not recorded whose cells these are; they may come from a transplant donor. V usage is TRBV5-4 and J usage is TRBJ1-3; D remains unclear. CDR3: CASSFGGGEAIYF. In nucleotides, the CDR3 is TGTGCCAGCAGCTTCGGCGGTGGGGAGGCCATATATTTT.